Detailed here is one TCR beta chain. The source of the sample is a study of blood T cell repertoires in COVID-19. Across the study: Samples taken during acute and convalescent COVID-19 were collected in the United States, Italy and Spain.

Germline V gene sequence: CDR1 SGHRS, CDR2 YFSETQ. The CDR3 consists of 15 residues. The germline V and J ends were trimmed by 0 bases and 0 bases, with 10 bases remaining between them. The repertoire was sequenced with immunoSEQ multiplex PCR; TCRdb's copy has only in-frame clones and lacks some. The table lists around 210,000 clones, 75% to 85% of them singletons. Sequenced sample: peripheral blood. The source is a man aged 50 or older with COVID-19, enrolled during active disease. The V gene is TRBV5-1, the J gene TRBJ2-7, with D possibly TRBD1 on 5 matching bases. The CDR3 here is CASSLEGPRSYEQYF. CDR3 nucleotide sequence: TGCGCCAGCAGCTTGGAGGGGCCCCGCTCCTACGAGCAGTACTTC.